Following are 28 T cell receptor beta chains from one sample sequenced in a study of blood T cell repertoires in COVID-19. TCRdb's copy holds only in-frame clones and misses some; the assay was immunoSEQ multiplex PCR. The sample includes over 65,000 clones, roughly 80% of them seen just once. Sequencing input: peripheral blood. The receptors shown here come from a woman in her thirties or forties with active or convalescent COVID-19.

The table lists this clone with a few counts. This chain uses TRBV7-9 with TRBJ1-3; D may be TRBD1 (6 bases). Germline CDR1 and CDR2: SEHNR and FQNEAQ (reference sequence). V was shortened by 4 bases and J by 1 base, with 17 bases between the two germline ends. This CDR3 contains 17 residues. CDR3 region: CASSSWTAAPSGNTIYF. CDR3 nucleotide sequence: TGTGCCAGCAGCTCTTGGACAGCCGCCCCTTCTGGAAACACCATATATTTT.

This chain links TRBV28 with TRBJ1-4, with 9 bases identical to TRBD1. Germline-derived CDR1 and CDR2 are MDHEN and SYDVKM. This CDR3 is built from 20 residues. With 1 base clipped from V and 5 bases from J, the junction kept 17 bases outside the gene matches. CDR3 sequence: CASSLSNLQRDRVGNEKLFF. In DNA form, the CDR3 reads TGTGCCAGCAGTTTATCTAACCTTCAACGGGACAGGGTGGGAAATGAAAAACTGTTTTTT.

This clone was found many times. V usage is TRBV6-5 and J usage is TRBJ1-2; TRBD1 agrees at 7 bases. Germline trimming cut 2 bases from V and 5 bases from J; bases unmatched to any gene: 8. Looked up from germline, CDR1 is MNHEY and CDR2 is SVGAGI. CDR3 length equals 15 residues. This chain's CDR3 is CASSYQGGRVYGYTF. Written as DNA, the CDR3 is TGTGCCAGCAGTTACCAGGGGGGCAGGGTTTATGGCTACACCTTC.

The V gene is TRBV7-9, the J gene TRBJ1-3; D is unclear. Germline CDR1 SEHNR, CDR2 FQNEAQ (reference sequence). V lost 4 bases and J 0 bases, leaving 7 bases between the germline ends. This CDR3 region has 14 residues. CDR3 sequence: CASSSQDSGNTIYF. CDR3 bases: TGTGCCAGCAGCTCTCAGGACTCTGGAAACACCATATATTTT. Supplemented by reference TRBV7-9 and TRBJ1-3, the full variable domain reads DTGVSQNPRHKITKRGQNVTFRCDPISEHNRLYWYRQTLGQGPEFLTYFQNEAQLEKSRLLSDRFSAERPKGSFSTLEIQRTEQGDSAMYLCASSSQDSGNTIYFGEGSWLTVV.

This chain connects TRBV7-3 to TRBJ2-2; 7 nucleotides align to TRBD1. J was trimmed by 1 base and V by 6 bases; bases with no gene match: 5. The CDR3 sequence is 15 residues long. Per germline, CDR1 SGHTA and CDR2 FQGTGA. CDR3 sequence reads: CASRPTGENTGELFF. The CDR3 DNA follows: TGTGCCAGCAGGCCTACAGGGGAGAACACCGGGGAGCTGTTTTTT.

J is TRBJ1-1 and V is TRBV15; TRBD1 aligns across 11 bases. Germline values: CDR1 LNHNV, CDR2 YYDKDF (reference sequence). CDR3 length equals 14 residues. With V trimmed by 1 base and J by 11 bases, 6 bases remained unmatched. The CDR3 DNA reads TGTGCCACCAGCAGAGGGACAGGGGGCCAACGGGCTTTCTTT. Its translation is CATSRGTGGQRAFF.

J is TRBJ2-5 and V is TRBV24-1; TRBD2 aligns across 14 bases. CDR3 length: 17 residues. CDR1 and CDR2 (germline): KGHDR, SFDVKD. Trimming removed 5 bases from V and 5 bases from J; junction bases left unmatched: 9. The CDR3 DNA reads as TGTGCCACCAGTGGTTGGGGGACTAGCGGGAGTATCGAGACCCAGTACTTC. It yields the protein CATSGWGTSGSIETQYF.

The J gene is TRBJ1-5, the V gene TRBV15; D is unclear. The V gene's germline CDR1 is LNHNV and CDR2 YYDKDF (reference sequence). This CDR3 contains 15 residues. The V end lost 0 bases, the J end lost 3 bases, and 9 bases lay between the germline ends. The CDR3 sequence is CATSRELAPNQPQHF. Here the CDR3 DNA reads TGTGCCACCAGCAGAGAATTGGCCCCCAATCAGCCCCAGCATTTT.

This rearrangement joins TRBV10-3 to TRBJ2-7; 9 positions agree with TRBD1. Trimming removed 6 bases from V and 6 bases from J; junction bases left unmatched: 15. This CDR3 is 16 amino acids long. CDR1 is ENHRY and CDR2 is SYGVKD in the germline V gene. CDR3 in amino acids: CAISGTGRGSDSEQYF. CDR3 DNA sequence: TGTGCCATCAGCGGGACAGGGCGGGGGTCGGATTCCGAGCAGTACTTC.

This sequence joins TRBV6-2 or TRBV6-3 and TRBJ1-1; a weak D match, TRBD1 (5 bases). The length of the CDR3 is 15 residues. V gave up 2 bases and J gave up 1 base, with 11 bases separating them. The V gene's germline CDR1 is MNHEY and CDR2 SVGEGT. This chain's CDR3 is CASSYRGVGNTEAFF. CDR3 DNA sequence: TGTGCCAGCAGTTACAGGGGTGTTGGGAACACTGAAGCTTTCTTT.

A single count supports this clone. This chain joins TRBV18 and TRBJ2-7; 8 bases line up with TRBD2. The CDR3 consists of 16 residues. Trimming at V came to 1 base and at J to 7 bases, leaving 12 bases not matched to a gene. Germline-derived CDR1 and CDR2 are KGHSH and LQKENI. CDR3 loop: CASSPRQTSVALEQYF. In DNA form, the CDR3 reads TGTGCCAGCTCACCACGACAGACTAGCGTGGCCCTAGAGCAGTACTTC.

This rearrangement joins TRBV7-2 to TRBJ2-7; 12 nucleotides match TRBD1. Germline V gene sequence: CDR1 SGHTA, CDR2 FQGNSA. J gave up 0 bases and V 2 bases, and 8 bases lay outside the gene matches. This CDR3 spans 18 amino acids. As DNA, the CDR3 is TGTGCCAGCAGCTTAATCCCGGGACAGGGGGCCAGCTCCTACGAGCAGTACTTC. Translated: CASSLIPGQGASSYEQYF. The full variable domain, in which reference TRBV7-2 and TRBJ2-7 provide the parts outside the CDR3, is GAGVSQSPSNKVTEKGKDVELRCDPISGHTALYWYRQSLGQGLEFLIYFQGNSAPDKSGLPSDRFSAERTGGSVSTLTIQRTQQEDSAVYLCASSLIPGQGASSYEQYFGPGTRLTVT.

V and J are TRBV3-1 (or the pseudogene TRBV3-2) and TRBJ2-1; TRBD1 might be the D (5 bases). Trimming left V 2 bases short and J 7 bases short, with 12 bases between. Germline CDR1 and CDR2: LGHDT and YNNKEL (reference sequence). The CDR3 length is 14 residues. In DNA form, the CDR3 reads TGTGCCAGCAGCCAAAGCAGACAGTCGAATGAGCAGTTCTTC. It encodes CASSQSRQSNEQFF.

This chain links TRBV6-5 with TRBJ1-1, with D possibly matching TRBD1 (6 bases). Between the trimmed V and J ends, which lost 5 bases and 0 bases, there was a span of 10 bases. Germline V lookup: CDR1 MNHEY, CDR2 SVGAGI. This CDR3 spans 14 amino acids. The CDR3 is CASSSRGMNTEAFF. The CDR3 nucleotides read TGTGCCAGCAGTAGCAGGGGAATGAACACTGAAGCTTTCTTT.

This chain links TRBV27 with TRBJ2-5; the match to TRBD2 covers 7 bases. The CDR3 runs to 20 residues. Germline CDR1 is MNHEY and CDR2 is SMNVEV (reference sequence). The V gene end was trimmed by 6 bases and the J gene end by 5 bases; junction bases not matched to a gene: 27. DNA for the CDR3: TGTGCCAGCAGCCAAATCCGGCGGACGCGAAGAGGGGAGGGGATCGAGACCCAGTACTTC. Translation gives CASSQIRRTRRGEGIETQYF.

The V gene is TRBV5-1, the J gene TRBJ1-2; 7 bases map to TRBD1. J lost 2 bases, V lost 4 bases, and 2 bases had no gene match. This CDR3 region has 13 residues. CDR1 and CDR2 (germline): SGHRS, YFSETQ. Here the CDR3 reads CASSEQGNYGYTF. CDR3 coding DNA: TGCGCCAGCAGCGAACAGGGGAACTATGGCTACACCTTC.

V usage is TRBV3-1 (or the pseudogene TRBV3-2) and J usage is TRBJ2-5, with D maybe TRBD2 (7 bases). Germline loops: CDR1 LGHDT, CDR2 YNNKEL (reference sequence). The CDR3 is made up of 15 amino acids. With 5 bases removed from V and 1 base from J, the gap between germline ends came to 14 bases. The CDR3 spells CASSVGRGAQETQYF. The CDR3, as DNA: TGTGCCAGCAGCGTCGGCCGGGGGGCCCAAGAGACCCAGTACTTC.

The gene calls are TRBV6-5 and TRBJ2-7; 7 nucleotides line up with TRBD1. Losses at the gene ends were 8 bases for V and 4 bases for J; bases not matched to a gene: 2. The germline V gene encodes CDR1 MNHEY and CDR2 SVGAGI. The CDR3 runs 11 residues. The CDR3 nucleotides read TGTGCCAGCGGACAGGTATACGAGCAGTACTTC. It encodes CASGQVYEQYF.

A single count supports this clone. This chain links TRBV5-1 with TRBJ2-1, with TRBD2 matching 9 bases. With 4 bases clipped from V and 7 bases from J, the junction kept 6 bases outside the gene matches. The germline CDR1 and CDR2 sequences are SGHRS and YFSETQ. The CDR3 runs 14 residues. The CDR3 region has the DNA TGCGCCAGCAGCGCGGGAGGGCTGAGGAATGAGCAGTTCTTC. This sequence encodes CASSAGGLRNEQFF. Full variable domain (rest looked up from reference TRBV5-1 and TRBJ2-1): KAGVTQTPRYLIKTRGQQVTLSCSPISGHRSVSWYQQTPGQGLQFLFEYFSETQRNKGNFPGRFSGRQFSNSRSEMNVSTLELGDSALYLCASSAGGLRNEQFFGPGTRLTVL.

The chain has TRBV7-9 and TRBJ1-2; D remains unclear. The V end lost 5 bases, the J end lost 2 bases, and 9 bases lay between the germline ends. Germline CDR1 SEHNR, CDR2 FQNEAQ (reference sequence). There are 13 residues in the CDR3. The CDR3 sequence: CASSLDGNYGYTF. As DNA, the CDR3 is TGTGCCAGCAGCCTAGACGGGAACTATGGCTACACCTTC.

The V gene is TRBV11-2, the J gene TRBJ2-5; 15 nucleotides line up with TRBD2. Looked up from germline, CDR1 is SGHAT and CDR2 is FQNNGV. The CDR3 contains 18 residues. V shed 5 bases, J shed 5 bases, and the junction held 12 bases outside the gene matches. The CDR3 loop is CASSQLQGLAGGRETQYF. CDR3 coding DNA: TGTGCCAGCAGCCAATTACAGGGACTAGCGGGGGGTAGGGAGACCCAGTACTTC.

This clone was observed once. The chain employs TRBV10-3 and TRBJ1-1; TRBD1 agrees at 8 bases. The V and J ends lost 3 bases and 0 bases, in that order; junction bases with no gene match: 3. This CDR3 comprises 15 residues. Germline CDR1 is ENHRY and CDR2 is SYGVKD. The CDR3 sequence: CAISDLTGVNTEAFF. In DNA form, the CDR3 reads TGTGCCATCAGTGACCTGACAGGGGTGAACACTGAAGCTTTCTTT.

The rearrangement uses TRBV28 and TRBJ1-6; 9 bases are shared with TRBD1. The ends lost 6 bases at V and 9 bases at J; junction bases unmatched: 9. CDR3 size: 15 residues. Looked up from germline, CDR1 is MDHEN and CDR2 is SYDVKM. Here the CDR3 reads CASSWDRVLFSPLHF. For the CDR3, the DNA is TGTGCCAGCAGCTGGGACAGGGTGCTTTTTTCACCCCTCCACTTT.

The rearrangement links TRBV7-2 to TRBJ2-3; D remains unclear. The CDR3 spans 14 residues. The germline V gene encodes CDR1 SGHTA and CDR2 FQGNSA. V was trimmed by 0 bases and J by 2 bases, leaving 6 bases between them. The CDR3 spells CASSLALNTDTQYF. CDR3 coding DNA: TGTGCCAGCAGCTTAGCCCTAAACACAGATACGCAGTATTTT.

Only one count was recorded for this clone. The chain carries TRBV7-6 and TRBJ2-5; 14 nucleotides match TRBD2. V was pared by 1 base and J by 5 bases, with 3 bases of the junction left unmatched. In germline, CDR1 is SGHVS, CDR2 FNYEAQ. This CDR3 region has 16 residues. The CDR3 DNA sequence: TGTGCCAGCAGCTTAGTGGGACTAGCGGGGGTGGAGACCCAGTACTTC. It translates to CASSLVGLAGVETQYF.

This chain uses TRBV3-1 (or the pseudogene TRBV3-2) with TRBJ2-1; unclear D gene. The length of the CDR3 is 18 residues. CDR1 and CDR2 from the germline V gene are LGHDT and YNNKEL (reference sequence). V was cut by 1 base and J by 9 bases, with 25 bases left in between. Here the CDR3 reads CASSQGHSPDPVWAEQFF. For the CDR3, the DNA is TGTGCCAGCAGCCAAGGACATTCACCCGACCCGGTTTGGGCTGAGCAGTTCTTC.

The chain uses TRBV7-9 and TRBJ2-3; no clear D. The germline CDR1 and CDR2 sequences are SEHNR and FQNEAQ (reference sequence). The CDR3 loop spans 14 amino acids. V was trimmed by 3 bases and J by 3 bases, leaving 10 bases between them. DNA for the CDR3: TGTGCCAGCAGCTTTCCCCCGGGTACAGATACGCAGTATTTT. Its protein is CASSFPPGTDTQYF.

V is TRBV3-1 (or the pseudogene TRBV3-2) and J is TRBJ1-2, with 9 bases fitting TRBD1. V shed 4 bases, J shed 0 bases, and the junction held 9 bases outside the gene matches. This CDR3 is 17 amino acids long. Germline CDR1 reads LGHDT; CDR2 reads YNNKEL (reference sequence). DNA for the CDR3: TGTGCCAGCAGCCCACCTTCCCGGACAGGGGCTAACTATGGCTACACCTTC. It is translated as CASSPPSRTGANYGYTF.